The 14 T cell receptor beta chains below were found in one sample sequenced in a study of blood T cell repertoires in COVID-19 (TCRdb year 2020). The protocol used for the library was the immunoSEQ multiplex PCR assay. TCRdb limited this immuneACCESS table to in-frame rearrangements with V and J called. A share of clones is missing; checked studies link under half to unresolved V genes, and the rest is unexplained. The sample includes around 200,000 clones, with roughly 89% observed a single time. The ten largest clones capture around 3.8% of the sample. Sequencing was performed on PBMCs or T cells enriched from blood (not recorded which). These receptors all stem from a woman between 35 and 50 years old with acute COVID-19.

This clone was picked up one time. The chain combines TRBV7-2 with TRBJ1-3, with D perhaps TRBD1 (6 bases). Germline V CDR1 and CDR2: SGHTA, FQGNSA. Trimming removed 5 bases at V and 6 bases at J, with 14 bases between. The CDR3 runs to 14 residues. The CDR3 sequence is CASSAQTGVNTIYF. The CDR3 DNA sequence: TGTGCCAGCAGCGCGCAGACAGGAGTAAACACCATATATTTT.

CDR3 DNA: TGTGCCAGCAGCCGGGGTGAAACTGAAGCTTTCTTT. It translates to CASSRGETEAFF. The V gene is TRBV9, the J gene TRBJ1-1; D uncertain. CDR3 length equals 12 residues. Germline CDR1 reads SGDLS; CDR2 reads YYNGEE. V was trimmed by 4 bases and J by 5 bases, leaving 9 bases between them.

The rearrangement links TRBV12-3 or TRBV12-4 to TRBJ2-5, with D unclear. The CDR3 has 11 residues. V lost 3 bases and J 6 bases, leaving 5 bases between the germline ends. The CDR3 loop reads CASSFRQTQYF. CDR3 DNA sequence: TGTGCCAGCAGTTTCAGGCAGACCCAGTACTTC.

The J gene is TRBJ1-1, the V gene TRBV2; D not certain. This CDR3 comprises 14 residues. The ends were cut back, 3 bases at V and 0 bases at J, with 8 bases in the middle. Germline V gene lookup returns CDR1 SNHLY and CDR2 FYNNEI. CDR3 loop: CASSDLGVNTEAFF. The DNA of the CDR3 is TGTGCCAGCAGTGATCTGGGAGTGAACACTGAAGCTTTCTTT.

For the CDR3, the DNA is TGTGCCAGCAGCTTATCCCGGGGGGGCGCCTACAATGAGCAGTTCTTC. The encoded protein is CASSLSRGGAYNEQFF. The chain recombines TRBV7-9 with TRBJ2-1; TRBD2 aligns across 8 bases. The length of the CDR3 is 16 residues. V lost 2 bases, J lost 2 bases, and 5 bases stayed unmatched. Germline V gives CDR1 SEHNR, CDR2 FQNEAQ (reference sequence).

The CDR3 spells CASRPVLGGEQFF. CDR3 nucleotides: TGTGCCAGCAGACCTGTCCTAGGAGGTGAGCAGTTCTTC. The genes are TRBV27 and TRBJ2-1; D might be TRBD2 (5 bases). Germline lookup yields CDR1 MNHEY and CDR2 SMNVEV (reference sequence). The CDR3 length is 13 residues. V was clipped by 6 bases and J by 9 bases, with 15 bases between them.

This clone was detected once. In DNA, the CDR3 is TGTGCCAGCAGCTTGCAGGGGTTCGATCAGCCCCAGCATTTT. It encodes CASSLQGFDQPQHF. V and J are TRBV5-4 and TRBJ1-5, with D perhaps matching TRBD1 (6 bases). Per the germline V gene, CDR1 is SGHNT and CDR2 is YYREEE (reference sequence). The V gene lost 1 base and the J gene lost 5 bases, with 10 bases spanning the gap. The CDR3 extends over 14 amino acids. Combining the CDR3 with reference TRBV5-4 and TRBJ1-5 gives the whole variable domain ETGVTQSPTHLIKTRGQQVTLRCSSQSGHNTVSWYQQALGQGPQFIFQYYREEENGRGNFPPRFSGLQFPNYSSELNVNALELDDSALYLCASSLQGFDQPQHFGDGTRLSIL.

The chain combines TRBV7-2 with TRBJ2-3; TRBD1 might be the D (5 bases). Per the germline V gene, CDR1 is SGHTA and CDR2 is FQGNSA. The CDR3 runs 15 residues. Trimming took 0 bases from V and 1 from J, leaving 8 bases between them. The CDR3 nucleotides read TGTGCCAGCAGCTTAGCAGGGGTAGGCACAGATACGCAGTATTTT. It yields the protein CASSLAGVGTDTQYF.

V is TRBV24-1 and J is TRBJ2-2; TRBD2 agrees at 8 bases. With V trimmed by 2 bases and J by 6 bases, 10 bases remained unmatched. The germline V gene has CDR1 KGHDR and CDR2 SFDVKD. The CDR3 totals 17 residues. The DNA for the CDR3 is TGTGCCACCAGTGATTCCGGCCCGGGACTAGTCTCCGGGGAGCTGTTTTTT. As protein: CATSDSGPGLVSGELFF.

This chain links TRBV5-1 with TRBJ1-1, with 8 bases lining up with TRBD1. The germline CDR1 and CDR2 sequences are SGHRS and YFSETQ. With 2 bases clipped from V and 6 bases from J, the junction kept 12 bases outside the gene matches. This CDR3 contains 16 residues. Here the CDR3 reads CASSLPFDRGGSEAFF. DNA of the CDR3: TGCGCCAGCAGCTTACCCTTTGACAGGGGAGGATCTGAAGCTTTCTTT.

This clone was recorded once. The chain employs TRBV3-1 (or the pseudogene TRBV3-2) and TRBJ1-1, with 8 bases fitting TRBD1. CDR3 length: 15 residues. Germline assignment: CDR1 LGHDT and CDR2 YNNKEL (reference sequence). The V segment lost 1 base and the J segment 4 bases; nucleotides outside the gene matches: 5. CDR3 sequence reads: CASSQARTGFTEAFF. CDR3 bases: TGTGCCAGCAGCCAAGCTAGGACAGGGTTCACTGAAGCTTTCTTT.

The rearrangement uses TRBV7-9 and TRBJ2-2; D call uncertain. V lost 1 base and J lost 8, with 11 bases in between. Germline V gives CDR1 SEHNR, CDR2 FQNEAQ (reference sequence). There are 14 residues in the CDR3. In DNA, the CDR3 is TGTGCCAGCAGCTTAGTAGCTGGTTCTGGGGAGCTGTTTTTT. Translation gives CASSLVAGSGELFF.

V and J are TRBV5-6 and TRBJ1-2, with unresolved D. Germline assignment: CDR1 SGHDT and CDR2 YYEEEE. The CDR3 is made up of 13 amino acids. Trimming left V 1 base short and J 3 bases short, with 7 bases between. The CDR3 loop reads CASSLTSDYGYTF. CDR3 in DNA: TGTGCCAGCAGCTTGACTTCGGACTATGGCTACACCTTC.

The rearrangement links TRBV7-8 to TRBJ1-2, with 8 bases lining up with TRBD1. Germline CDR1 is SGHVS and CDR2 is FQNEAQ. V lost 3 bases and J lost 8; bases outside the gene matches: 20. The CDR3 sequence is 18 residues long. CDR3 in amino acids: CASSLGRASETGVRGYTF. The CDR3 DNA reads as TGTGCCAGCAGCTTGGGTCGGGCTTCGGAGACAGGGGTGCGGGGCTACACCTTC.